Each of the 11 T cell receptor beta chains below was sequenced from the same sample in a study of shared clonotypes between healthy human individuals. Clones were read by immunoSEQ multiplex PCR, and TCRdb kept only the in-frame ones, dropping some. The sample has 800,000 or so clones; around 96% are singletons. CD45RO-negative cells were positively selected for CCR7, leaving out terminally differentiated effector memory CD45RA+ cells. Sequenced input: naive CD8+ T cells sorted from blood. The receptors were gathered from a man aged 30 to 39 in good health.

The chain recombines TRBV30 with TRBJ2-1; no clear D gene. The CDR3 is made up of 11 amino acids. The germline CDR1 and CDR2 sequences are GTSNPN and SVGIG (reference sequence). V lost 3 bases to trimming and J lost 4 bases, with 4 bases between them. The CDR3 spells CAWRLYNEQFF. The DNA of the CDR3 is TGTGCCTGGAGACTTTACAATGAGCAGTTCTTC.

The rearrangement joins TRBV13 to TRBJ1-3; D may be TRBD1 (6 bases). V was pared by 0 bases and J by 2 bases, with 8 bases between. The CDR3 covers 15 residues. Per the germline V gene, CDR1 is PRHDT and CDR2 is FYEKMQ (reference sequence). DNA for the CDR3: TGTGCCAGCAGCTTAGGGACAGGTCCTGGAAACACCATATATTTT. It yields the protein CASSLGTGPGNTIYF.

This clone has just one count. The chain uses TRBV15 and TRBJ2-3; D might be TRBD2 (6 bases). The CDR3 length is 16 residues. The V end lost 4 bases, the J end lost 5 bases, and 19 bases lay between the germline ends. CDR1 is LNHNV, CDR2 YYDKDF, per germline (reference sequence). CDR3 sequence reads: CATSKPGEQRVDTQYF. The CDR3 bases are TGTGCCACCAGCAAGCCGGGAGAACAGAGAGTAGATACGCAGTATTTT.

This chain links TRBV7-9 with TRBJ1-1; the D is unclear. The V gene lost 1 base and the J gene lost 11 bases, with 11 bases spanning the gap. Per germline, CDR1 SEHNR and CDR2 FQNEAQ (reference sequence). The CDR3 runs 12 residues. CDR3 residues: CASSLDSLGAFF. The CDR3 nucleotides are TGTGCCAGCAGCTTAGATTCCCTGGGGGCTTTCTTT. The complete variable domain, with remaining parts taken from reference TRBV7-9 and TRBJ1-1, reads DTGVSQNPRHKITKRGQNVTFRCDPISEHNRLYWYRQTLGQGPEFLTYFQNEAQLEKSRLLSDRFSAERPKGSFSTLEIQRTEQGDSAMYLCASSLDSLGAFFGQGTRLTVV.

CDR3 nucleotide sequence: TGTGCCAGCAGATATCCGGGACTAGAAGTTCTGCCGCAGTTCTTC. Amino acid sequence: CASRYPGLEVLPQFF. This chain links TRBV5-5 with TRBJ2-1; 8 positions agree with TRBD2. CDR1 and CDR2 from the germline V gene are SGHKS and YYEKEE (reference sequence). The CDR3 is 15 amino acids. Trimming removed 5 bases from V and 12 bases from J; junction bases left unmatched: 16.

The chain is built from TRBV11-3 and TRBJ2-2; TRBD2 aligns across 9 bases. This CDR3 spans 16 amino acids. The ends lost 4 bases at V and 8 bases at J; junction bases unmatched: 11. The V gene's germline CDR1 is SGHNT and CDR2 YENEEA. CDR3 sequence (DNA): TGTGCCAGCAGCTCATCCGGACTAGCGATTTCAGGGGAGCTGTTTTTT. This gives the protein CASSSSGLAISGELFF.

The chain couples TRBV10-1 to TRBJ2-7, with D maybe TRBD2 (5 bases). Trimming took 2 bases from V and 3 from J, leaving 11 bases between them. Germline loops: CDR1 WNHNN, CDR2 SYGVQD (reference sequence). The CDR3 sequence is 14 residues long. In nucleotides, the CDR3 is TGCGCCAGCAGTGAGAGCGGATCCCTCTACGAGCAGTACTTC. Translating it yields CASSESGSLYEQYF.

This chain uses TRBV7-8 with TRBJ2-5; 9 positions match TRBD1. Germline-derived CDR1 and CDR2 are SGHVS and FQNEAQ. The CDR3 is 15 amino acids. V lost 5 bases and J lost 2; bases outside the gene matches: 6. The CDR3 nucleotides are TGTGCCAGCAGCCAACTAGACAGGGGGCAAGAGACCCAGTACTTC. It translates to CASSQLDRGQETQYF.

The chain is built from TRBV15 and TRBJ1-1; D uncertain. CDR1 and CDR2 (germline): LNHNV, YYDKDF (reference sequence). The CDR3 is made up of 15 amino acids. V lost 1 base and J lost 1, with 10 bases in between. The chain's CDR3 is CATSRGVEENTEAFF. The CDR3 bases are TGTGCCACCAGCAGAGGAGTAGAGGAGAACACTGAAGCTTTCTTT. Using reference TRBV15 and TRBJ1-1 for the parts outside the CDR3, the full variable domain is DAMVIQNPRYQVTQFGKPVTLSCSQTLNHNVMYWYQQKSSQAPKLLFHYYDKDFNNEADTPDNFQSRRPNTSFCFLDIRSPGLGDTAMYLCATSRGVEENTEAFFGQGTRLTVV.

The chain links TRBV10-2 to TRBJ2-1; D uncertain. Germline CDR1 is WSHSY and CDR2 is SAAADI. V dropped 2 bases and J dropped 8 bases, with 10 bases sitting between them. The CDR3 is 13 amino acids. CDR3 nucleotides: TGCGCCAGCAGTGAGCCCCCTTGGGATGAGCAGTTCTTC. It translates to CASSEPPWDEQFF.

The genes are TRBV29-1 and TRBJ2-3, with D perhaps assigned TRBD1 or TRBD2 (5 bases each). Germline V gene sequence: CDR1 SQVTM, CDR2 ANQGSEA. The CDR3 loop spans 14 amino acids. The V and J ends lost 3 bases and 0 bases respectively, with 10 bases between them. This CDR3 is CSVDRGESTDTQYF. As DNA, the CDR3 is TGCAGCGTTGATCGAGGGGAGAGCACAGATACGCAGTATTTT.